The 10 T cell receptor beta chains presented below share a single source sample, sequenced in a study of T cells after yellow fever vaccination. TCRdb re-called the 5' RACE reads through MiXCR, storing one row per CDR3 protein. The data show a few hundred thousand distinct CDR3 sequences, approximately 3.8% seen once. Sample: PBMCs, taken on the day of the yellow fever booster vaccination. All receptors derive from a man younger than 35 who received the YFV17D yellow fever vaccine.

This clonotype has a count of ten or more. The V gene is TRBV10-3, the J gene TRBJ2-7, with unresolved D. Germline V gene sequence: CDR1 ENHRY, CDR2 SYGVKD. The CDR3 length is 12 residues. V dropped 2 bases and J dropped 2 bases, with 4 bases sitting between them. This CDR3 is CAISESAYEQYF. DNA for the CDR3: TGTGCCATCAGTGAGAGTGCCTACGAGCAGTACTTC.

This clonotype occurred many times. This rearrangement joins TRBV11-2 to TRBJ2-2; D unresolved. CDR1 SGHAT and CDR2 FQNNGV come from the germline V gene. V was shortened by 5 bases and J by 7 bases, with 14 bases between the two germline ends. The length of the CDR3 is 14 residues. CDR3 DNA: TGTGCCAGCAGCCGACTCTCGCCCGGCGGGGAGCTGTTTTTT. Protein sequence: CASSRLSPGGELFF.

This clonotype was seen many times. The V gene is TRBV7-8, the J gene TRBJ1-1; 9 positions match TRBD1. The germline V gene encodes CDR1 SGHVS and CDR2 FQNEAQ. The V gene end was trimmed by 3 bases and the J gene end by 2 bases; junction bases not matched to a gene: 7. This CDR3 contains 16 residues. The CDR3 DNA sequence: TGTGCCAGCAGCTTGAACCGGGACAGGGTTAACACTGAAGCTTTCTTT. Translating it yields CASSLNRDRVNTEAFF. Full variable domain (outside the CDR3, taken from reference TRBV7-8 and TRBJ1-1): GAGVSQSPRYKVAKRGQDVALRCDPISGHVSLFWYQQALGQGPEFLTYFQNEAQLDKSGLPSDRFFAERPEGSVSTLKIQRTQQEDSAVYLCASSLNRDRVNTEAFFGQGTRLTVV.

The chain couples TRBV11-2 to TRBJ1-5; D remains unclear. The CDR3 is made up of 15 amino acids. The ends were cut back, 3 bases at V and 8 bases at J, with 17 bases in the middle. Germline-derived CDR1 and CDR2 are SGHAT and FQNNGV. Here the CDR3 reads CASSLSFTRGEPQHF. The CDR3 DNA is TGTGCCAGCAGCTTGTCCTTCACTCGTGGGGAGCCCCAGCATTTT.

This clonotype came up a few times. V and J are TRBV6-2 or TRBV6-3 and TRBJ2-1; D unclear. Germline V gene sequence: CDR1 MNHEY, CDR2 SVGEGT. The CDR3 contains 17 residues. The V end was cut by 5 bases, the J end by 0 bases, with 17 bases between. CDR3 bases: TGTGCCAGCAGTCCCTTCCCCATGAGATTCTCCTACAATGAGCAGTTCTTC. It codes for CASSPFPMRFSYNEQFF.

This clonotype has a count of ten or more. The rearrangement links TRBV12-3 or TRBV12-4 to TRBJ2-3; tentative D call: TRBD2 (5 bases). The ends were cut back, 5 bases at V and 0 bases at J, with 21 bases in the middle. The CDR3 contains 18 residues. The CDR3 region has the DNA TGTGCCAGCAGTGCTTCCCCACACCTAGCCAGGAGCACAGATACGCAGTATTTT. Amino acids: CASSASPHLARSTDTQYF.

This clonotype showed up many times. This CDR3 is CASSPGIPMRPPQHF. The CDR3, as DNA: TGTGCCAGCAGCCCCGGGATACCGATGAGGCCGCCCCAGCATTTT. The rearrangement joins TRBV7-3 to TRBJ1-5; D is unclear. The CDR3 runs to 15 residues. Trimming shortened V by 5 bases and J by 9 bases, and 20 bases separated the two germline ends. Germline lookup yields CDR1 SGHTA and CDR2 FQGTGA.

This clonotype was recorded many times. This chain uses TRBV7-2 with TRBJ2-2, with D possibly being TRBD2 (5 bases). Looked up from germline, CDR1 is SGHTA and CDR2 is FQGNSA. Trimming took off 5 bases at V and 7 bases at J, with 17 bases between the two ends. The CDR3 sequence is 15 residues long. The CDR3 spells CASSLQERAGGELFF. Written as DNA, the CDR3 is TGTGCCAGCAGCCTCCAGGAGAGGGCCGGCGGGGAGCTGTTTTTT.

This clonotype was counted ten times or more. CDR3 nucleotides: TGTGCCAGTAGTCCAGGACAGGGGGCAACTGAAGCTTTCTTT. The encoded protein is CASSPGQGATEAFF. The chain is built from TRBV19 and TRBJ1-1; the match to TRBD1 covers 11 bases. The trim removed 5 bases at V and 5 bases at J, leaving 4 bases unmatched. The CDR3 totals 14 residues. The germline V gene has CDR1 LNHDA and CDR2 SQIVND (reference sequence).

The sample holds a few counts of this clonotype. The chain carries TRBV5-4 and TRBJ2-3, with 7 positions matching TRBD2. The CDR3 totals 12 residues. Germline CDR1 is SGHNT and CDR2 is YYREEE (reference sequence). With V trimmed by 4 bases and J by 9 bases, 5 bases remained unmatched. The CDR3: CASSIALATQYF. CDR3 DNA sequence: TGTGCCAGCAGCATCGCACTAGCGACGCAGTATTTT.